This passage covers 5 T cell receptor beta chains from one sample sequenced in a study of regulatory T cells in long-lasting Graves disease. Time point in this sample: persistent/refractory GD, antithyroid drugs over 5 years with positive TRAb. Extracted PBMC RNA gave rise to the TCR library. TCR beta libraries were built with iRepertoire HTBI primers and Arm-PCR of CDR3 regions. One entry per CDR3 protein, called by TCRdb with MiXCR from the multiplex PCR reads. The sample has around 500,000 distinct CDR3 sequences; 20% are singletons. The sequencing used peripheral blood mononuclear cells (PBMCs), collected when the disease was refractory, from a patient treated with antithyroid drugs. These receptors were collected from a female donor with Graves disease.

In this sample, this clonotype turned up a few times. CDR3 coding DNA: TGTGCCAGCAGTAGGTCGGCGTATAACTATGGCTACACCTTC. It translates to CASSRSAYNYGYTF. The V and J genes are TRBV6-1 and TRBJ1-2, with D unclear. The germline V and J ends were trimmed by 5 bases and 1 base, with 11 bases remaining between them. In germline, CDR1 is MNHNS, CDR2 SASEGT. The CDR3 consists of 14 residues.

The chain links TRBV11-2 to TRBJ2-7, with 14 nucleotides matching TRBD2. The CDR3 has 18 amino acids. J gave up 4 bases and V 6 bases, and 14 bases lay outside the gene matches. Germline V gene data show CDR1 as SGHAT and CDR2 as FQNNGV. CDR3 coding DNA: TGTGCCAGCAGTTCTATTGCTATGAGACTAGCGGGAGGGTACGAGCAGTACTTC. Its translation is CASSSIAMRLAGGYEQYF.

This clonotype was detected many times. This chain connects TRBV7-2 to TRBJ2-7, with unresolved D. CDR3 length equals 12 residues. Germline V gene sequence: CDR1 SGHTA, CDR2 FQGNSA. V was cut by 1 base and J by 7 bases, with 8 bases left in between. In DNA, the CDR3 is TGTGCCAGCAGCTTAGTTCTAAGAGAGCAGTACTTC. Protein sequence: CASSLVLREQYF.

The V call is TRBV18, the J call TRBJ1-4, with no clear D. Per germline, CDR1 KGHSH and CDR2 LQKENI. Trimming pared 4 bases from V and 4 bases from J, leaving 7 bases between. This CDR3 has 13 residues. CDR3 in amino acids: CASSRAVNEKLFF. In nucleotides, the CDR3 is TGTGCCAGCTCACGGGCCGTTAATGAAAAACTGTTTTTT.

This chain connects TRBV20-1 to TRBJ1-1; D might be TRBD1 (6 bases). Trimming cost V 6 bases and J 1 base, with 12 bases left between them. The length of the CDR3 is 13 residues. The germline V gene encodes CDR1 DFQATT and CDR2 SNEGSKA (reference sequence). For the CDR3, the DNA is TGCAGTGCGACACAGGGTGCGAACACTGAAGCTTTCTTT. Its translation: CSATQGANTEAFF.